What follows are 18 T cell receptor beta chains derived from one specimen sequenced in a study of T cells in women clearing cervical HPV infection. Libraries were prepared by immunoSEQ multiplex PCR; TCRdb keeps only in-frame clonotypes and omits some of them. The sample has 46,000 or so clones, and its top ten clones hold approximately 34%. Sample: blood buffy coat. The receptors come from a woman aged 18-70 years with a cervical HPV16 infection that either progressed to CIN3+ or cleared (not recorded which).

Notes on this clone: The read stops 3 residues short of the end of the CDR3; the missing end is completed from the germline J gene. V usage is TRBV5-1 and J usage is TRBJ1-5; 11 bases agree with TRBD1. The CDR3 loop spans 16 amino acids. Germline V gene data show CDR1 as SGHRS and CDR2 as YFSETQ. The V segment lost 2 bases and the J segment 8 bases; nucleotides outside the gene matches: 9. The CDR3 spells CASSLSGTGGNEPQHF. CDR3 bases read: TGCGCCAGCAGCTTATCCGGGACAGGGGGAAATGAGCCC.

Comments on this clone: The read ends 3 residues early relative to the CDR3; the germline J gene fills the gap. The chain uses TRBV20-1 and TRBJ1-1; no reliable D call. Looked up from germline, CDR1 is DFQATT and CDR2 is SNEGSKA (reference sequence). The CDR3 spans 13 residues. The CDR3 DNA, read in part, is TGCAGTGCTAAACTAGACACTTCGACAGAA. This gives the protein CSAKLDTSTE. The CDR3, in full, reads CSAKLDTSTEAFF.

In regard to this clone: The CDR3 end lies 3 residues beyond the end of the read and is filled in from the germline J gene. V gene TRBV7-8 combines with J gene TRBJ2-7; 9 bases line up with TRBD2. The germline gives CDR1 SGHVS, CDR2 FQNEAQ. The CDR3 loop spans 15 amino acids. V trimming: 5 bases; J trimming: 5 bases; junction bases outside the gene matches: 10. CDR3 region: CASSHLSGGINEQYF. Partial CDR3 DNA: TGTGCCAGCAGCCACCTTAGCGGGGGTATCAACGAG.

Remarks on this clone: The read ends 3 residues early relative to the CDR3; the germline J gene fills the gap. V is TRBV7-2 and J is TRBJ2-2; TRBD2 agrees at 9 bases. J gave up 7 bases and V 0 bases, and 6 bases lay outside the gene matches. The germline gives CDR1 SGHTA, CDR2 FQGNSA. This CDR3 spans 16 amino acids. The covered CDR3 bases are TGTGCCAGCAGCTTAGCTGGGACTAGCTTGAACGGGGAG. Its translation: CASSLAGTSLNGE. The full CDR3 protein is CASSLAGTSLNGELFF. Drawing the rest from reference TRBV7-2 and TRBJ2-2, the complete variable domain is GAGVSQSPSNKVTEKGKDVELRCDPISGHTALYWYRQSLGQGLEFLIYFQGNSAPDKSGLPSDRFSAERTGGSVSTLTIQRTQQEDSAVYLCASSLAGTSLNGELFFGEGSRLTVL.

The CDR3 spells CASRGRTEYNSPLHF. The DNA read from the CDR3 is TGTGCCAGCAGGGGTAGGACAGAGTATAATTCACCC. The chain links TRBV2 to TRBJ1-6, with a tentative D call TRBD1 (6 bases). The CDR3 end is not reached by the read, which stops 3 residues before it; the germline J gene fills it in. Deletions cut 6 bases from V and 4 bases from J, with 13 bases between. CDR3 length: 15 residues. Per the germline V gene, CDR1 is SNHLY and CDR2 is FYNNEI.

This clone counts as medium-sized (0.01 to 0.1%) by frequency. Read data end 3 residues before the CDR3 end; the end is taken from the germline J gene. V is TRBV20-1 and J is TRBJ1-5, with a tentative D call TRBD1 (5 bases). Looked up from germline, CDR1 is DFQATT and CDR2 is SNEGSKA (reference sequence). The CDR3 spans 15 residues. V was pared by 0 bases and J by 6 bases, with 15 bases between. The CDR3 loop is CSARDPLGGGQPQHF. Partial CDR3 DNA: TGCAGTGCTAGAGACCCCTTGGGGGGAGGTCAGCCC.

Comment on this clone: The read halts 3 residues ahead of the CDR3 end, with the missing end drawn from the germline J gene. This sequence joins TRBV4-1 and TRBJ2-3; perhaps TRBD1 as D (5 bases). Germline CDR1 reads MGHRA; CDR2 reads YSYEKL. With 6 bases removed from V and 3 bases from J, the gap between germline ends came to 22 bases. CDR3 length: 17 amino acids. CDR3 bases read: TGCGCCAGCAGTACTGACGTATACGGACAAAATACAGATACG. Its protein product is CASSTDVYGQNTDT. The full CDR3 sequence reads CASSTDVYGQNTDTQYF.

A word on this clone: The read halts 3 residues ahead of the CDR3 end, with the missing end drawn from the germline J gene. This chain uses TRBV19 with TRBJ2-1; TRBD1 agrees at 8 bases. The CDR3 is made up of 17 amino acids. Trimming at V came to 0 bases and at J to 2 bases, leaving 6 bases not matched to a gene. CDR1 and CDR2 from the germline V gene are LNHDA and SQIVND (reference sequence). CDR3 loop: CASSIDRGTGAYNEQFF. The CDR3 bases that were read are TGTGCCAGTAGTATAGATCGTGGGACAGGAGCCTACAATGAG.

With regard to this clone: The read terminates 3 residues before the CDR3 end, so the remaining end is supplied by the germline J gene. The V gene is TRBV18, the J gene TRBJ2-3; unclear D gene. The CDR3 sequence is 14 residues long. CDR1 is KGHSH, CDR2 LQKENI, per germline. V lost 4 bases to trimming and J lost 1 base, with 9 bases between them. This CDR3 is CASSRNKGTDTQYF. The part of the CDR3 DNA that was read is TGTGCCAGCTCACGCAACAAAGGCACAGATACG.

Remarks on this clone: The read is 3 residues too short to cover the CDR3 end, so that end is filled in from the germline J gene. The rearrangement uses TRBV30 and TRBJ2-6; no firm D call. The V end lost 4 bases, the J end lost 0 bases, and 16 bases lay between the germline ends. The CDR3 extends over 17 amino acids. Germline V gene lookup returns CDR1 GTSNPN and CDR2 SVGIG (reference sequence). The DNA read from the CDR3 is TGTGCCTGGACTCAGGATTTAACTCACTCTGGGGCCAACGTC. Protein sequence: CAWTQDLTHSGANV. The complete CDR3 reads CAWTQDLTHSGANVLTF.

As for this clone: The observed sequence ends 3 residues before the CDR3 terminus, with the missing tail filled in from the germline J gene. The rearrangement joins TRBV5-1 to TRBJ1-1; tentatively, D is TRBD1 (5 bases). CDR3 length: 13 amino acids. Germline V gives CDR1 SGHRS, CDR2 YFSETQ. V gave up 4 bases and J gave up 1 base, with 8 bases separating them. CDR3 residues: CASSRGSNTEAFF. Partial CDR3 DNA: TGCGCCAGCAGCAGGGGATCGAACACTGAA.

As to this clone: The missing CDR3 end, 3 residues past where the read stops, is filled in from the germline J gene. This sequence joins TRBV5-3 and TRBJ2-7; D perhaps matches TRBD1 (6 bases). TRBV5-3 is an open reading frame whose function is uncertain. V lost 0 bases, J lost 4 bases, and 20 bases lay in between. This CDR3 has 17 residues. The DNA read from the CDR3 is TGTGCCAGAAGCTTGGGGGTCCTCGATCAAGGGGGATACGAG. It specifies CARSLGVLDQGGYE. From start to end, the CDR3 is CARSLGVLDQGGYEQYF.

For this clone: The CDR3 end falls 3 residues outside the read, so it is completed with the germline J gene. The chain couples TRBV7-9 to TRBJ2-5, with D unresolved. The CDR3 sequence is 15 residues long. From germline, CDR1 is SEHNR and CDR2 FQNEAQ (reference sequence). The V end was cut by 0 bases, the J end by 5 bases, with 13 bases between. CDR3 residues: CASSLAADLSETQYF. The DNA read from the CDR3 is TGTGCCAGCAGCTTAGCAGCTGATCTCTCGGAGACC.

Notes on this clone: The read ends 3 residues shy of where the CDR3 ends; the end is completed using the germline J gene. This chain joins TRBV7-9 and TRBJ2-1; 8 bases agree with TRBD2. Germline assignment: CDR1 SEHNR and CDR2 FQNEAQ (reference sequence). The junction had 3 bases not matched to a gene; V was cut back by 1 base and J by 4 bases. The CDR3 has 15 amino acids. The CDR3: CASSLVQRGYNEQFF. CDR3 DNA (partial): TGTGCCAGCAGCTTAGTTCAGCGGGGGTACAATGAG.

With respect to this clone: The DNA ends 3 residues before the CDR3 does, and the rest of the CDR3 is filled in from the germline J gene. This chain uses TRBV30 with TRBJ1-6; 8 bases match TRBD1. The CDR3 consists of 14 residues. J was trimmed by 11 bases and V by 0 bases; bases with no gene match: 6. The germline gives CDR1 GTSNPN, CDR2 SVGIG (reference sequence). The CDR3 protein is CAWSVRQGQAPLHF. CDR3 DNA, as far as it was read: TGTGCCTGGAGTGTCCGACAGGGACAGGCACCC.

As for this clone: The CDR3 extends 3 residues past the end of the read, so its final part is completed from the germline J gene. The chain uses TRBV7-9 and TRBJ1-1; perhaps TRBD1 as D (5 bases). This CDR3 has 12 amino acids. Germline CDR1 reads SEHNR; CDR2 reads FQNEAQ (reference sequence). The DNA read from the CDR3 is TGTGCCAGCAGCTACTCACAGGTAGAA. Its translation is CASSYSQVE. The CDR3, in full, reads CASSYSQVEAFF.

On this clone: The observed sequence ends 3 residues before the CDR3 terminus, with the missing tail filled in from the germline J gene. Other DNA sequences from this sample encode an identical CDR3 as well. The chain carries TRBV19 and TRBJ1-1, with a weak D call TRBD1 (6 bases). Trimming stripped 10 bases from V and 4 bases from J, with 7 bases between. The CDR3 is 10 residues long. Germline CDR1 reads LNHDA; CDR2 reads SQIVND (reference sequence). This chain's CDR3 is CATRGTEAFF. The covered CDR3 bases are TGTGCCACCAGGGGCACTGAA.

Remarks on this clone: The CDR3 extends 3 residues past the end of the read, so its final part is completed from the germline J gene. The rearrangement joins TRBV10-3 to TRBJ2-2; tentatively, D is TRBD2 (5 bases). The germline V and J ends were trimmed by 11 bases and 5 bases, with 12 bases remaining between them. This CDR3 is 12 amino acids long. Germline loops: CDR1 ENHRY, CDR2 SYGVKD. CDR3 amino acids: CAAGAVTGELFF. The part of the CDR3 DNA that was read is TGTGCCGCGGGTGCGGTTACCGGGGAG.